This paragraph covers one T cell receptor beta chain sequence. Its antigen is currently unknown. The germline V gene encodes CDR1 SGHRS and CDR2 YFSETQ. The CDR3 is 17 residues long. V was cut by 4 bases and J by 7 bases, with 26 bases left in between. Vbeta (60) and Jbeta (13) primers were used in the PCR. Profiled with immunoSEQ multiplex PCR; TCRdb holds only in-frame clones, not every one. The table shows around 37,000 clones, with around 70% occurring only once. The entry originates in a study of cytomegalovirus exposure and HLA in healthy donors. Findings and limits, study-wide: Three CMV-associated chains were confirmed in vitro to be specific for CMV antigens.

The receptor was derived from a young man in good health and CMV-seronegative. The chain carries TRBV5-1 and TRBJ1-1, with D maybe TRBD1 (5 bases). The sequencing input was PBMCs. CDR3 amino acids: CASSRNEMTESYSEAFF. In nucleotides, the CDR3 is TGCGCCAGCAGCCGAAACGAAATGACAGAGTCTTATAGTGAAGCTTTCTTT.